This T cell receptor beta chain originates from a study of cytomegalovirus exposure and HLA in healthy donors (dated by TCRdb to the late 2010s). With regard to the full study: An earlier analysis of about 530 of the donors reported roughly 300 Gb of sequence data and 95 million to 120 million unique TCR beta sequences obtained from about 170 million T cells. An early release covering around 630 HLA-typed donors comprised about 300 gigabases of sequencing data and around 86 million unique TCR sequences. Of the 398 genotyped donors, 81% fell in the genetic ancestry cluster associated with self-reported Caucasian donors. The study aimed to test whether cataloging public T cell receptors could reveal signatures of past pathogen exposure. The T cell repertoires of 670 or so subjects were profiled by immunosequencing and related to cytomegalovirus serostatus. A separate validation cohort of roughly 110 different subjects was used in addition to the approximately 700-subject first cohort. High-throughput TCR immunosequencing, statistical association of individual TCRs with disease status, and machine learning were combined to predict cytomegalovirus infection status. To study patterns of TCR occurrence, a later analysis re-analyzed previously published TCR beta repertoires from 550 to 800 donors and added high-resolution HLA genotyping. The later analysis used no new phenotypic data to find candidate immune exposures, relying instead on TCR beta sequences and their occurrence across donors. To decide whether each TCR beta V gene segment behaved as functional or pseudogenic, an earlier analysis of fewer than 750 of the donors relied on high-throughput TCR beta sequencing. Donor age, sex, ethnicity and CMV serostatus were collected together with the repertoire data. A later genetic analysis took genome-wide SNP genotypes for about 65% of the 666 donors and used that subset as a discovery cohort. All discovery cohort repertoires had been generated using a single sequencing platform. HLA typing included class I and class II loci at four-digit resolution. The number of donors typed differed by locus, with about 620-630 for A, B, C, DRB1 and DQB1, 522 for DQA1, 600 to 610 for DPA1, and approximately 470 for DPB1. Roughly 5 DR-DQ haplotypes were treated as single units for association and clustering because of strong linkage in the cohort. Among roughly 400 genotyped donors of the cohort, an average of about 220,000 unique TCR beta nucleotide sequences was sequenced per donor, of which 15% to 20% were non-productive. The investigation overall reported the following: In vitro tests confirmed that a few of the cytomegalovirus-associated TCR beta chains recognize cytomegalovirus antigens. The presence/absence analyses assumed that sequencing depth was roughly uniform across donors, and that assumption may not be true. In a later analysis, most CMV-associated TCR beta chains were found to appear HLA-restricted, with HLA associations seemingly driven largely by CMV exposure. The sequencing pipeline was judged likely to have produced a cluster of highly shared sequence variants as a technical artifact. A later analysis reported that several top co-occurrence clusters appeared linked to parvovirus B19, influenza, CMV and Epstein-Barr virus. The authors suggested that the approach could potentially be extended to other disease states and immunological phenotypes. According to a later genetic analysis, donors in an Asian-associated ancestry cluster had fewer N-insertions in productive TCRs than the approximately 700-donor mean. In both the original and validation cohorts, the classifier was reported to diagnose cytomegalovirus status with high specificity and sensitivity. Over 15 rarely observed V segments, including chromosome 9 orphons, were excluded from the earlier analysis of a few hundred of the donors because counts were too low. A later genetic analysis associated a missense DCLRE1C variant with V-gene and J-gene trimming of TCR beta chains, and an independent cohort replicated the association. Linkage disequilibrium might explain the correlated functional status among segregating V segments, but an unknown experimental factor could not be ruled out. Only TCR beta chains were sequenced in this cohort, and the absence of alpha or paired-chain data limited detectable features. For the cohort, immune exposure information was limited to CMV serostatus. While some public TCRs were present in many individuals, most TCR sequences turned up only very rarely across donors. HLA typing was unavailable for some donors at each locus, so association tests used only the typed subset. A later analysis found that TCR association rates varied across HLA loci, with DRB1 alleles showing the most associated TCRs and HLA-C alleles the fewest. In a later analysis, HLA-associated TCR beta chains showed more clonal expansion and lower generation probabilities than non-associated chains that were equally common. Some IMGT-functional V segments, including TRBV6-2 and TRBV6-3, could not be told apart with the 87-base-pair reads, so those segments were excluded. In a later analysis, 16,951 TCR beta sequences were associated with specific HLA alleles at a false discovery rate of 0.05. An earlier analysis of 587 of the donors showed that most TCR beta V segments appeared in productive rearrangements either about 87% or about 30% of the time, which broadly matched IMGT annotations. A further reported finding was that TCR beta sequences accurately predicted the HLA-A and HLA-B alleles for most subjects in the first cohort. When HLA alleles, especially DR and DQ, strongly co-occurred, attributing TCR associations to individual alleles was difficult. The study listed 164 TCR beta chains as associated with cytomegalovirus.

The cohort was made up of 650 to 700 healthy bone marrow donors. Cohort members were all nominally healthy when sampled, although unrecorded immune exposures were likely present. The donor tested CMV seronegative and was one of the 352 seronegative cohort members. A peripheral blood sample was provided by each donor, and peripheral blood mononuclear cells were used for TCR beta sequencing. Genomic DNA was extracted from the blood cell samples with the Qiagen DNeasy Blood Extraction Kit. The CDR3 spans 15 residues, from the cysteine through the phenylalanine. Of the read, only the CDR3 DNA is kept; its 45 bases are in frame from base 1. Trimming removed 2 bases from V and 5 bases from J, leaving 15 bases between the germline ends. Sequences LNHNV (CDR1) and YYDKDF (CDR2) are obtained from the germline V gene (reference sequence). A word on this clone: The target of this receptor is not known. It has no much larger one-base neighbor in the sample; base qualities were not kept.

Receptor libraries were prepared by the immunoSEQ multiplex PCR assay. For the multiplex PCR, a mixture combining 60 forward primers for TCR Vbeta segments and 13 reverse primers for TCR Jbeta segments was used. The CDR3 region of rearranged TCR beta genes was amplified from genomic DNA with a multiplex PCR assay. Amplified TCR beta libraries were sequenced as 87-base-pair reads on the Illumina HiSeq System. In the paper's pipeline: Across the roughly 600 repertoires, a later analysis counted 60 million to 90 million unique TCR beta chains, around 11 million of which were shared by at least two donors. To remove PCR and sequencing errors, raw reads were error-corrected and collapsed into unique sequences using a nearest-neighbor algorithm that merged closely related sequences. Alignment of CDR3 sequences to IMGT reference sequences was used to assign V, D and J gene segments. For a sequence to be retained, at least a six-nucleotide match to both a V gene segment and a J gene segment was required. A rearrangement counted as productive if the CDR3 had no stop codons and remained in frame with V and J, and every other rearrangement counted as non-productive. CDR3 was defined according to IMGT convention as the region running from the second conserved V-encoded cysteine to the conserved J-encoded phenylalanine. Sequences without an unambiguous match to a single V gene segment were excluded from the earlier analysis of about 630 of the donors. An earlier analysis of approximately 590 of the donors called V segments functional above 56.7% productive rearrangements and segregating when the between-donor standard deviation exceeded 5%. A statistical classification framework was built for diagnosing cytomegalovirus status from the catalog of TCR beta chain sequences. A later analysis assigned V and J genes by comparing TCR nucleotide sequences with IMGT/GENE-DB human TR gene sequences. A later analysis assigned CDR3 sequences and most-parsimonious VDJ recombination scenarios with the TCRdist pipeline. A later analysis defined each TCR beta chain by its CDR3 amino acid sequence plus V-gene family, and excluded reads lacking a unique V-gene family. In a later analysis, around 650 highly shared, low-generation-probability nucleotide sequences were removed to address suspected cross-contamination and a sequencing artifact. In a later analysis, a clonal expansion index was calculated for each public chain from normalized within-repertoire ranks of inferred template counts. A later analysis computed generation probabilities with a VDJ recombination model fitted to out-of-frame rearrangements, and checked the results against IGoR. In a later analysis, TCR-TCR, TCR-HLA and TCR-CMV co-occurrence was scored with hypergeometric tests, and a repertoire-size bias correction was applied to TCR pairs. To estimate false discovery rates, a later analysis permuted the HLA or CMV assignments 20 times. In a later analysis, co-occurring TCRs were grouped with DBSCAN, and TCRdist sequence similarity was added when clustering was performed within HLA-allele-positive subsets. For co-occurrence clustering, repertoires with fewer than 30,000 or more than 120,000 public chains were excluded, along with roughly 5 repertoires with anomalous nucleotide sharing. This is the immuneACCESS table as TCRdb keeps it, with only in-frame sequences that have V and J called. A part of the clones is gone; compared with another copy, unresolved V genes explain less than half, and the rest is unexplained. The DNA gave D and trimming, while V, J and clone size come from that table. A total of 130,000 or so clones appear in this sample, about four fifths of them only once. Of the sample, about 5.3% falls within the top ten clones.

This TCR came from a man aged 30 to 45 in good health and CMV-seronegative. The chain couples TRBV15 to TRBJ2-5; TRBD1 is perhaps the D gene, given 6 matching bases. The sample consisted of PBMCs. The base sequence is TGTGCCACCAGCAGACCCGGACAGCCTGCGGAGACCCAGTACTTC. The resulting protein is CATSRPGQPAETQYF.